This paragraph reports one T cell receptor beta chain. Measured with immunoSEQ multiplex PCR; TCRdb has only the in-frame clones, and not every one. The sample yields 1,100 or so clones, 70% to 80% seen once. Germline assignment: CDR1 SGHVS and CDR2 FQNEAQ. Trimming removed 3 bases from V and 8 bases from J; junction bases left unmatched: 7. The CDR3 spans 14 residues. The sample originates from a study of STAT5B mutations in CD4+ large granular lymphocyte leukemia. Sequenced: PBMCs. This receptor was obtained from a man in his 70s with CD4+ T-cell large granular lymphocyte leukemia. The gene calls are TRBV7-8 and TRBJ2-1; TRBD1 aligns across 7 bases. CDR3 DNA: TGTGCCAGCAGCTTTCGAGGGGGCCCCGATGAGCAGTTCTTC. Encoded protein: CASSFRGGPDEQFF.